This T cell receptor beta chain was observed in a study of PD-L1 blockade in urothelial cancer. The V and J ends lost 7 bases and 0 bases, in that order; junction bases with no gene match: 5. The CDR3 runs to 15 residues. Germline V lookup: CDR1 GTSNPN, CDR2 SVGIG (reference sequence). The time point here: peripheral blood 6 weeks after treatment start. Only in-frame clones appear in the TCRdb table, and some are missing; sequencing was by immunoSEQ multiplex PCR. The repertoire holds 120,000 or so clones, around 88% seen once, with roughly 2.3% in the top ten. Sequenced material: PBMCs, taken around atezolizumab (anti-PD-L1) treatment. This TCR derives from a man between 45 and 60 years old with urothelial cancer. J is TRBJ2-2 and V is TRBV30; TRBD2 matches at 10 bases. The CDR3 nucleotides read TGTGCCTCACCCCTAGCGGGGGCGAACACCGGGGAGCTGTTTTTT. Protein: CASPLAGANTGELFF.